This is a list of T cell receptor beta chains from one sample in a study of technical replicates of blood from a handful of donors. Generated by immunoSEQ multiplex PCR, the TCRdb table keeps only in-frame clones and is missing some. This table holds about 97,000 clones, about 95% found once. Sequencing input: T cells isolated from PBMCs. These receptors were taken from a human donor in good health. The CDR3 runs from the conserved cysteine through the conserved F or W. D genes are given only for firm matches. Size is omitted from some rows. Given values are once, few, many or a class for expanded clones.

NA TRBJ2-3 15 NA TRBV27 TGTGCCAGCAGTTTAGGGTACGGGATTGCCGATACGCAGTATTTT CASSLGYGIADTQYF
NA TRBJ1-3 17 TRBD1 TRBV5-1 TGCGCCAGCAGCCAACGACTGGGACAGAACTCTGGAAACACCATATATTTT CASSQRLGQNSGNTIYF
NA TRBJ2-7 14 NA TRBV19 TGTGCCAGTTCTCAGCGCGGAATCTCCTACGAGCAGTACTTC CASSQRGISYEQYF
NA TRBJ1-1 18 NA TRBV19 TGTGCCAGTACCCCCTTGGACGGGTGGGGCGCCACGAACACTGAAGCTTTCTTT CASTPLDGWGATNTEAFF
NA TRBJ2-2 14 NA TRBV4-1 TGCGCCAGCAGCCAGACAGGTAGCCCCGGGGAGCTGTTTTTT CASSQTGSPGELFF
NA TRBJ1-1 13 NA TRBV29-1 TGCAGCGTTACAGGGCTCCAGAACACTGAAGCTTTCTTT CSVTGLQNTEAFF
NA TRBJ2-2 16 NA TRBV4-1 TGCGCCAGCAGCCAAGAGCCCCAAGAACAGGTCGGGGAGCTGTTTTTT CASSQEPQEQVGELFF
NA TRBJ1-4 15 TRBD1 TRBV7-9 TGTGCCAGCAGCCCCCTGACAGGGGGAGGTGAAAAACTGTTTTTT CASSPLTGGGEKLFF
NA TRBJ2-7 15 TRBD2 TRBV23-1 TGCGCCAGCAGTCAATCCCGGCTAGCGGGAGGCGAGCAGTACTTC CASSQSRLAGGEQYF
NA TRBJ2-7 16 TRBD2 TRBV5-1 TGCGCCAGCAGCTTGGGAGGGCGGGAGGCCAACTGCGAGCAGTACTTC CASSLGGREANCEQYF
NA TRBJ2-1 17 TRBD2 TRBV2 TGTGCCAGCAGTGAAGACCTTAGCGGGAGAGGGTTTAATGAGCAGTTCTTC CASSEDLSGRGFNEQFF
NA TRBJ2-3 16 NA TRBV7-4 TGTGCCAGCAGCCCGACCCACAGGGATAGCACAGATACGCAGTATTTT CASSPTHRDSTDTQYF
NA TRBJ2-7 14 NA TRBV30 TGTGCCTGGAAAATAGCGGAACCCTACTACGAGCAGTACTTC CAWKIAEPYYEQYF
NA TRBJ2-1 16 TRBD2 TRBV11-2 TGTGCCAGCAGCTTAGCCGGACTAGCGGAGATCTATGAGCAGTTCTTC CASSLAGLAEIYEQFF
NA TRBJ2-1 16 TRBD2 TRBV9 TGTGCCAGCAGCGTAGGGACTAGCGGGAGCTTTGGAGAGCAGTTCTTC CASSVGTSGSFGEQFF
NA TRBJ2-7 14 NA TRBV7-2 TGTGCCAGCAGCCCTAGACAGAGCTCCTACGAGCAGTACTTC CASSPRQSSYEQYF
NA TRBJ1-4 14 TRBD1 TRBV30 TGTGCCTGGAGTTCGGGGACAGGGGGTGAAAAACTGTTTTTT CAWSSGTGGEKLFF
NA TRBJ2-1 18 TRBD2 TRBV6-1 TGTGCCAGCAGTGATCTAGCGGGAGGCCCGAGCTCCTACAATGAGCAGTTCTTC CASSDLAGGPSSYNEQFF
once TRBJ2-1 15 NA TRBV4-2 TGTGCCAGCAGCCAAAGGGGGGGCGGAAACAATGAGCAGTTCTTC CASSQRGGGNNEQFF
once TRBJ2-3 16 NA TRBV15 TGTGCCACCAGCAGTAGTCCTGGGGCCCGCACAGATACGCAGTATTTT CATSSSPGARTDTQYF
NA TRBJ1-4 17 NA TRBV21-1 TGTGCCAGCAGCATCTACCTGACAGGGGCGACCAATGAAAAACTGTTTTTT CASSIYLTGATNEKLFF
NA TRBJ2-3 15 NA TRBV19 TGTGCCAGTAGTATACTCTCGGACTGGGGAGATACGCAGTATTTT CASSILSDWGDTQYF
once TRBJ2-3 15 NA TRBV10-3 TGTGCCATCAGGACATCGGGACTTGGCACAGATACGCAGTATTTT CAIRTSGLGTDTQYF
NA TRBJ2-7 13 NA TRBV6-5 TGTGCCAGCAGTTACCGCAGCTCCTACGAGCAGTACTTC CASSYRSSYEQYF
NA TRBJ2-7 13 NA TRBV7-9 TGTGCTAGCAGCCGCAGGGAAGACTACGAGCAGTACTTC CASSRREDYEQYF
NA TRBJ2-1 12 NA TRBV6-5 TGTGCCAGCTTTACAGGTAAAGATGAGCAGTTCTTC CASFTGKDEQFF
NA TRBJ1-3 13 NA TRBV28 TGTGCCAGCAGCCGGGTTCCTGGAAACACCATATATTTT CASSRVPGNTIYF
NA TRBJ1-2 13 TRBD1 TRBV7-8 TGTGCCAGCAGCTCTCGACAGGGGCACGGCTACACCTTC CASSSRQGHGYTF
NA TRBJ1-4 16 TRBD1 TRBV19 TGTGCCAGTAGTGGGGGGTTGACAGGGGAAGTTGAAAAACTGTTTTTT CASSGGLTGEVEKLFF
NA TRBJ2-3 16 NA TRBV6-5 TGTGCCAGCAGTTACTTCCGGGACTCCTCCACAGATACGCAGTATTTT CASSYFRDSSTDTQYF
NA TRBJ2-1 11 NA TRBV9 TGTGCCAGCAGCGGAAGCGGTGAGCAGTTCTTC CASSGSGEQFF
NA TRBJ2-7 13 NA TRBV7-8 TGTGCCAGCAGCCCTTCCCCGTCTGCGGCTGAGTACTTC CASSPSPSAAEYF
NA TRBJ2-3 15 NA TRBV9 TGTGCCAGCAGCGTTCACTTCTCGCCCGGAGTTGCGCAGTATTTT CASSVHFSPGVAQYF
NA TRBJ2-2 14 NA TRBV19 TGTGCCAGTACCCGGCGGGGGCACACCGGGGAGCTGTTTTTT CASTRRGHTGELFF
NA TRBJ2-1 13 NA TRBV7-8 TGTGCCAGCAGCCCCGCGGCCTACAATGAGCAGTTCTTC CASSPAAYNEQFF
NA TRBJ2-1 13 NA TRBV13 TGTGCCAGCAGCCTACCGGAGCGGGTTGAGCAGTTCTTC CASSLPERVEQFF
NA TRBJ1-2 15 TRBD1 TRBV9 TGTGCCAGCAGCGTATTTCGGGACAGGGCGGGTGGCTACACCTTC CASSVFRDRAGGYTF
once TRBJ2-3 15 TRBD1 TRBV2 TGTGCCAGCAGTGGACAGGGGCAGCCCACAGATACGCAGTATTTT CASSGQGQPTDTQYF
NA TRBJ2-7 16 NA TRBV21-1 TGTGCCAGCATAGGTTTTGAGGGAGGGAAAACCTACGAGCAGTACTTC CASIGFEGGKTYEQYF
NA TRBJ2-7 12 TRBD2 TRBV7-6 TGTGCCAGCAGCCCGAGGGAGGGCGAGCAGTACTTC CASSPREGEQYF
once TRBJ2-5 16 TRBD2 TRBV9 TGTGCCAGCAGCGCCCATCTTAGCGGGATCGGTGAGACCCAGTACTTC CASSAHLSGIGETQYF
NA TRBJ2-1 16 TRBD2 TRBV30 TGTGCCTGGAAAATAGAAGCGGGAGGAGTCTACAATGAGCAGTTCTTC CAWKIEAGGVYNEQFF
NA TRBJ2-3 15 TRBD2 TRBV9 TGTGCCAGCAGCGTAGGGGTAGCGGGAGGAGATACGCAGTATTTT CASSVGVAGGDTQYF
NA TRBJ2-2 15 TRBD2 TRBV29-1 TGCAGCGTTGTGGAGCGGGAGGGCCGGACCGGGGAGCTGTTTTTT CSVVEREGRTGELFF
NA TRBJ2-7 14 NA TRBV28 TGTGCCAGCAGTTTCCGGACAGAACCCTACGAGCAGTACTTC CASSFRTEPYEQYF
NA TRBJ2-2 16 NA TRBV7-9 TGTGCCAGCAGCTTAGTTTGGGCGTTAGTCACCGGGGAGCTGTTTTTT CASSLVWALVTGELFF
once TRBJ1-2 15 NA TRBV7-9 TGTGCCAGCATCGCGGGACTCGGGCAGAATTATGGCTACACCTTC CASIAGLGQNYGYTF
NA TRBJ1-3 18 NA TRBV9 TGTGCCAGCAGCGTAGGTGGAGGAGGCAGCTTCTCTGGAAACACCATATATTTT CASSVGGGGSFSGNTIYF